This T cell receptor (beta chain) originates from a study of early T cells in non-severe SARS-CoV-2 infection. Study details: Investigators sequenced bulk RNA drawn from unsorted whole blood, and chains remained unpaired. Study outcomes and limitations: The VDJdb matching leaned toward anti-spike CD8 responses and overlooked private and CD4 specificities.

The CDR3 runs 14 residues. Per germline, CDR1 SGHRS and CDR2 YFSETQ. Trimming removed 0 bases at V and 3 bases at J, with 8 bases between. Attached unique molecular identifiers marked individual cDNA molecules. TCRdb processed the 5' RACE reads anew with MiXCR; each CDR3 protein has one entry. The table records 61,000 or so distinct CDR3 sequences, approximately 12% of them present only once. This clonotype was seen only a few times. As yet, its antigen is unknown. This rearrangement joins TRBV5-1 to TRBJ2-3, with D possibly being TRBD2 (5 bases). The sample in question was whole blood, obtained at baseline. This receptor was obtained from an adult who was a healthcare worker with PCR-confirmed SARS-CoV-2 infection or an uninfected control (not recorded which). The donor label of this sample is uncertain. The CDR3 bases are TGCGCCAGCAGCTTGGAGAGGGAAACAGATACGCAGTATTTT. Translated, it gives CASSLERETDTQYF. Combining the CDR3 with reference TRBV5-1 and TRBJ2-3 gives the whole variable domain KAGVTQTPRYLIKTRGQQVTLSCSPISGHRSVSWYQQTPGQGLQFLFEYFSETQRNKGNFPGRFSGRQFSNSRSEMNVSTLELGDSALYLCASSLERETDTQYFGPGTRLTVL.